These T cell receptor beta chains were read from a single sample in a study of blood T cell repertoires in COVID-19. The method was immunoSEQ multiplex PCR; TCRdb's version includes in-frame clones alone and lacks a portion of them. The data contain roughly 46,000 clones, more than 75% of them seen just once; the ten biggest clones take up around a tenth. Sequenced material: peripheral blood. These TCRs come from a man aged 50-59 years with active COVID-19. CDR3s include the opening cysteine and the closing phenylalanine or tryptophan. Each record gives: clone size, J gene, V gene, D gene, CDR3 protein, CDR3 DNA. D genes are given only for firm matches. Not all rows give a size; the values are once, few, many and, for expanded clones, a class.

NA,TRBJ2-7,TRBV30,NA,CAWSVTGSDEQYF,TGTGCCTGGAGTGTAACAGGGTCTGACGAGCAGTACTTC
NA,TRBJ2-3,TRBV9,TRBD2,CASSSGLAGMADTQYF,TGTGCCAGCAGCTCGGGACTAGCGGGAATGGCAGATACGCAGTATTTT
NA,TRBJ2-3,TRBV6-5,NA,CASSKGLPADTQYF,TGTGCCAGCAGCAAGGGACTTCCCGCAGATACGCAGTATTTT
NA,TRBJ2-3,TRBV5-4,TRBD2,CASSLGAGEGADTQYF,TGTGCCAGCAGCTTGGGAGCGGGGGAGGGGGCAGATACGCAGTATTTT
NA,TRBJ2-7,TRBV27,TRBD1,CASSSSTGQPDREQYF,TGTGCCAGCAGTTCCTCAACGGGACAGCCTGATCGGGAGCAGTACTTC
NA,TRBJ2-5,TRBV3-1/TRBV3-2,TRBD2,CASSQEGTSGHEETQYF,TGTGCCAGCAGCCAAGAAGGGACTAGCGGTCACGAAGAGACCCAGTACTTC
NA,TRBJ2-1,TRBV6-5,NA,CASSSGPYNEQFF,TGTGCCAGCAGCTCCGGTCCCTACAATGAGCAGTTCTTC
NA,TRBJ2-1,TRBV6-1,TRBD2,CASSDKAGATDEQFF,TGTGCCAGCAGTGATAAGGCGGGAGCTACCGATGAGCAGTTCTTC
NA,TRBJ2-7,TRBV19,TRBD2,CASSIDRTSGDSYEQYF,TGTGCCAGTAGTATAGATCGAACTAGCGGAGACTCCTACGAGCAGTACTTC
NA,TRBJ2-5,TRBV27,TRBD1,CASSLSRDRGETQYF,TGTGCCAGCAGTCTGTCCCGGGACAGGGGAGAGACCCAGTACTTC
NA,TRBJ1-4,TRBV28,NA,CASSLFGTQREKLFF,TGTGCCAGCAGTTTATTTGGGACACAGAGAGAAAAACTGTTTTTT
NA,TRBJ2-3,TRBV11-3,NA,CASSSYREGADTQYF,TGTGCCAGCAGCTCCTACAGGGAAGGCGCAGATACGCAGTATTTT
NA,TRBJ2-7,TRBV18,NA,CASSPLDSGAYEQYF,TGTGCCAGCTCACCACTGGATAGCGGTGCCTACGAGCAGTACTTC
once,TRBJ1-6,TRBV7-9,NA,CASSRGRGGSPLHF,TGTGCCAGCAGCCGGGGAAGGGGAGGTTCACCCCTCCACTTT
NA,TRBJ1-5,TRBV7-9,TRBD1,CASNSLRGQGGGKGQPQHF,TGTGCCAGCAACTCCCTCCGGGGACAGGGAGGAGGAAAAGGTCAGCCCCAGCATTTT
NA,TRBJ1-6,TRBV4-1,NA,CASSQEPLGRAHNSPLHF,TGCGCCAGCAGCCAAGAACCCCTTGGCAGGGCCCATAATTCACCCCTCCACTTT
NA,TRBJ1-2,TRBV7-2,TRBD1,CASSLALGTGGDGYTF,TGTGCCAGCAGCTTAGCGTTGGGGACAGGGGGAGACGGCTACACCTTC
NA,TRBJ2-2,TRBV25-1,TRBD1,CASSEMGQGITGELFF,TGTGCCAGCAGTGAAATGGGACAGGGAATAACCGGGGAGCTGTTTTTT
NA,TRBJ1-5,TRBV6-2/TRBV6-3,TRBD1,CASSYPLGTGDSNQPQHF,TGTGCCAGCAGTTATCCCCTCGGGACAGGGGATAGCAATCAGCCCCAGCATTTT
once,TRBJ1-2,TRBV5-1,NA,CATRGDLTQWNYGYTF,TGCGCCACACGGGGGGACCTAACCCAGTGGAACTATGGCTACACCTTC
once,TRBJ2-7,TRBV7-9,TRBD1,CASSLPTLQGYEQYF,TGTGCCAGCAGCTTACCAACTTTACAGGGGTACGAGCAGTACTTC
NA,TRBJ1-1,TRBV7-9,NA,CASSLVQGNTEAFF,TGTGCCAGCAGCTTAGTACAGGGGAACACTGAAGCTTTCTTT
NA,TRBJ2-7,TRBV7-2,TRBD1,CASSRIGTGGYEQYF,TGTGCCAGCAGCCGCATCGGGACAGGGGGTTACGAGCAGTACTTC
NA,TRBJ1-5,TRBV18,NA,CASSPFSSAGGYSNQPQHF,TGTGCCAGCTCACCATTCTCCTCTGCAGGAGGTTATAGCAATCAGCCCCAGCATTTT
NA,TRBJ1-1,TRBV2,NA,CASQTANTEAFF,TGTGCCAGTCAGACAGCCAACACTGAAGCTTTCTTT
once,TRBJ2-7,TRBV19,TRBD1,CASTRDRVPYEQYF,TGTGCCAGTACTCGGGACAGGGTGCCCTACGAGCAGTACTTC
NA,TRBJ2-3,TRBV6-2/TRBV6-3,NA,CASSLGSLGGFSTDTQYF,TGTGCCAGCAGTTTGGGAAGTCTGGGCGGGTTTAGCACAGATACGCAGTATTTT
NA,TRBJ1-2,TRBV6-5,NA,CASATLGEGGYTF,TGTGCCAGCGCAACCCTAGGGGAGGGTGGCTACACCTTC
NA,TRBJ1-1,TRBV3-1/TRBV3-2,NA,CASSRPPGGRAEAFF,TGTGCCAGCAGCCGTCCCCCGGGGGGGCGAGCAGAAGCTTTCTTT
NA,TRBJ1-1,TRBV7-9,NA,CASSFGGARNTEAFF,TGTGCCAGCAGCTTCGGGGGGGCGCGGAACACTGAAGCTTTCTTT
NA,TRBJ2-5,TRBV11-2,NA,CASSLLLANQETQYF,TGTGCCAGCAGCCTTCTACTAGCAAACCAAGAGACCCAGTACTTC
NA,TRBJ1-2,TRBV5-4,NA,CASRRTGSGGYTF,TGTGCCAGCAGAAGAACAGGGTCCGGGGGCTACACCTTC
once,TRBJ2-3,TRBV12-3/TRBV12-4,NA,CASSTTSTDTQYF,TGTGCCAGCAGTACCACAAGCACAGATACGCAGTATTTT
NA,TRBJ2-7,TRBV28,NA,CASSLWSASSYEQYF,TGTGCCAGCAGTTTATGGTCGGCTAGCTCCTACGAGCAGTACTTC
few,TRBJ2-1,TRBV7-3,TRBD2,CASSAGGLAGDEQFF,TGTGCCAGCAGCGCAGGCGGACTAGCGGGCGATGAGCAGTTCTTC
NA,TRBJ2-3,TRBV19,TRBD1,CASSEQGAVTDTQYF,TGTGCCAGTAGTGAACAGGGGGCCGTAACAGATACGCAGTATTTT
NA,TRBJ2-1,TRBV11-3,TRBD2,CASSLGGANEQFF,TGTGCCAGCAGCCTCGGGGGGGCCAATGAGCAGTTCTTC
NA,TRBJ2-3,TRBV5-6,TRBD2,CASSFRLAGAADTQYF,TGTGCCAGCAGTTTCCGACTAGCGGGAGCCGCAGATACGCAGTATTTT
NA,TRBJ1-3,TRBV6-5,NA,CASRIFQGPGNTIYF,TGTGCCAGCAGGATCTTCCAGGGGCCTGGAAACACCATATATTTT
few,TRBJ2-7,TRBV2,TRBD2,CASIRLAEVEQYF,TGTGCCAGCATAAGGCTAGCGGAAGTCGAGCAGTACTTC
once,TRBJ2-5,TRBV9,TRBD1,CASSVVPDRAYQETQYF,TGTGCCAGCAGCGTCGTCCCGGACAGGGCGTACCAAGAGACCCAGTACTTC
NA,TRBJ2-2,TRBV6-4,NA,CASSDRGTGELFF,TGTGCCAGCAGTGATCGCGGCACCGGGGAGCTGTTTTTT
NA,TRBJ2-7,TRBV28,TRBD2,CASSFSGLAGYEQYF,TGTGCCAGCAGTTTTAGCGGACTAGCGGGCTACGAGCAGTACTTC
NA,TRBJ1-1,TRBV28,TRBD1,CASSWDRRGEAFF,TGTGCCAGCAGTTGGGACAGGAGGGGTGAAGCTTTCTTT
NA,TRBJ2-1,TRBV9,TRBD2,CASSLTSGGNNEQFF,TGTGCCAGCAGCCTAACTAGCGGGGGAAACAATGAGCAGTTCTTC
once,TRBJ2-3,TRBV6-4,TRBD1,CASSDFTGGTDTQYF,TGTGCCAGCAGTGACTTTACAGGGGGCACAGATACGCAGTATTTT
NA,TRBJ2-3,TRBV6-2/TRBV6-3,NA,CASSYSSNTQYF,TGTGCCAGCAGTTACTCGAGTAATACGCAGTATTTT
NA,TRBJ2-7,TRBV7-9,TRBD2,CASSSTSVSSYEQYF,TGTGCCAGCAGCTCCACTAGCGTATCCTCCTACGAGCAGTACTTC
NA,TRBJ2-7,TRBV7-9,NA,CASSLRRTEGYEQYF,TGTGCCAGCAGCTTACGGCGTACGGAGGGCTACGAGCAGTACTTC
NA,TRBJ2-7,TRBV27,TRBD1,CASSTIGTGSFGQYF,TGTGCCAGCAGTACTATAGGGACAGGATCCTTTGGACAGTACTTC
few,TRBJ2-7,TRBV5-1,TRBD1,CASSWGTGSYEQYF,TGCGCCAGCAGCTGGGGGACAGGGTCCTACGAGCAGTACTTC
once,TRBJ2-1,TRBV18,TRBD1,CASSPWTGGYNEQFF,TGTGCCAGCTCACCCTGGACAGGGGGCTACAATGAGCAGTTCTTC